The 25 T cell receptor beta chains listed next were all sequenced from one sample in a study of T cell changes during pregnancy in multiple sclerosis. Assay: immunoSEQ multiplex PCR; the TCRdb copy retains only in-frame clones and omits some. This table holds almost 35,000 clones, about nine tenths found once. The sample in question was CD8+ T cells from peripheral blood mononuclear cells, obtained in the first trimester of pregnancy. Receptors were obtained from a female donor with multiple sclerosis, enrolled in a pregnancy study.

The chain's CDR3 is CASSLWGGASSYNEQFF. The CDR3 DNA reads as TGTGCCAGCAGTTTATGGGGCGGGGCAAGCTCCTACAATGAGCAGTTCTTC. The genes are TRBV27 and TRBJ2-1, with D perhaps TRBD2 (6 bases). V was cut by 1 base and J by 0 bases, with 13 bases left in between. Per the germline V gene, CDR1 is MNHEY and CDR2 is SMNVEV (reference sequence). This CDR3 has 17 residues.

The chain carries TRBV10-2 and TRBJ2-1, with 9 bases aligning to TRBD2. CDR3 length: 16 residues. Looked up from germline, CDR1 is WSHSY and CDR2 is SAAADI. V gave up 7 bases and J gave up 2 bases; unmatched junction bases: 9. This CDR3 reads CASKLPGTSTYNEQFF. The CDR3 DNA reads as TGCGCCAGCAAACTCCCCGGGACTAGCACCTACAATGAGCAGTTCTTC.

This clone was counted between two and nine times. The CDR3 sequence: CASIPTSGGQETQYF. The CDR3 coding sequence is TGTGCCAGCATCCCGACTAGCGGGGGGCAAGAGACCCAGTACTTC. This rearrangement joins TRBV6-1 to TRBJ2-5, with TRBD2 identical over 13 bases. The CDR3 has 15 amino acids. Looked up from germline, CDR1 is MNHNS and CDR2 is SASEGT. J was trimmed by 2 bases and V by 7 bases; bases with no gene match: 4.

The rearrangement uses TRBV28 and TRBJ2-3, with no clear D. This CDR3 spans 11 amino acids. The germline V gene encodes CDR1 MDHEN and CDR2 SYDVKM. The V end lost 4 bases, the J end lost 6 bases, and 5 bases lay between the germline ends. CDR3 protein: CASSSLDTQYF. CDR3 sequence (DNA): TGTGCCAGCAGTTCATTGGATACGCAGTATTTT.

V usage is TRBV4-2 and J usage is TRBJ2-7, with 7 bases fitting TRBD1. The CDR3 contains 14 residues. Germline CDR1 reads LGHNA; CDR2 reads YNFKEQ. Germline trimming cut 1 base from V and 3 bases from J; bases unmatched to any gene: 3. The CDR3 coding sequence is TGTGCCAGCAGCCAAGTGACAGGGTACTACGAGCAGTACTTC. Its translation: CASSQVTGYYEQYF.

The genes are TRBV18 and TRBJ2-7, with TRBD2 identical over 7 bases. Germline V gene sequence: CDR1 KGHSH, CDR2 LQKENI. V trimming: 6 bases; J trimming: 7 bases; junction bases outside the gene matches: 6. This CDR3 contains 12 residues. The CDR3 nucleotides are TGTGCCAGCTCGCCGGGAGGTGGGGAGCAGTACTTC. The encoded protein is CASSPGGGEQYF.

The rearrangement joins TRBV12-5 to TRBJ1-3; the D is unclear. V was pared by 6 bases and J by 4 bases, with 19 bases between. Germline CDR1 and CDR2: LGHNT and FRNRAP. The CDR3 consists of 16 residues. DNA for the CDR3: TGTGCTAGTGGCAACCCGATGGGCAGCCAAGGAAACACCATATATTTT. Protein: CASGNPMGSQGNTIYF.

The rearrangement links TRBV7-2 to TRBJ2-5, with 8 bases aligning to TRBD2. The CDR3 is made up of 17 amino acids. CDR1 is SGHTA, CDR2 FQGNSA, per germline. V was clipped by 3 bases and J by 1 base; unmatched bases: 10. The CDR3 is CASSLGLAGGAQETQYF. In DNA form, the CDR3 reads TGTGCCAGCAGCTTGGGTTTGGCGGGAGGAGCCCAAGAGACCCAGTACTTC.

J is TRBJ1-1 and V is TRBV2; 8 bases match TRBD1. This CDR3 region has 14 residues. After removal of 3 bases from V and 4 bases from J, the junction contained 4 bases not matched to a gene. Germline CDR1 reads SNHLY; CDR2 reads FYNNEI. The CDR3 sequence: CASSDSGTGTEAFF. The CDR3 nucleotides read TGTGCCAGCAGTGACTCCGGGACAGGCACTGAAGCTTTCTTT.

This clone is a singleton in its sample. This rearrangement joins TRBV27 to TRBJ1-2; no definite D call. Germline CDR1 reads MNHEY; CDR2 reads SMNVEV (reference sequence). V dropped 2 bases and J dropped 7 bases, with 17 bases sitting between them. This CDR3 is built from 15 residues. The CDR3 reads CASSLDPGRRGGYTF. CDR3 in DNA: TGTGCCAGCAGTTTAGATCCTGGGAGAAGAGGTGGCTACACCTTC.

The chain's CDR3 is CASSLHRGQPYGYTF. The DNA of the CDR3 is TGCGCCAGCAGCTTGCACCGCGGACAGCCGTATGGCTACACCTTC. This sequence joins TRBV5-1 and TRBJ1-2; weak D call: TRBD1 (6 bases). This CDR3 contains 15 residues. Germline CDR1 SGHRS, CDR2 YFSETQ. Trimming removed 1 base from V and 5 bases from J, with 15 bases in between. Complete variable domain (other parts from reference TRBV5-1 and TRBJ1-2): KAGVTQTPRYLIKTRGQQVTLSCSPISGHRSVSWYQQTPGQGLQFLFEYFSETQRNKGNFPGRFSGRQFSNSRSEMNVSTLELGDSALYLCASSLHRGQPYGYTFGSGTRLTVV.

The chain employs TRBV10-2 and TRBJ2-7, with a possible D match to TRBD2 (5 bases). V dropped 6 bases and J dropped 2 bases, with 14 bases sitting between them. The length of the CDR3 is 14 residues. From germline, CDR1 is WSHSY and CDR2 SAAADI. CDR3 DNA: TGCGCCAGCAGCGGTGGACTCGCGGCCTACGAGCAGTACTTC. Translating it yields CASSGGLAAYEQYF.

The chain links TRBV2 to TRBJ1-2, with 10 bases matching TRBD1. Germline assignment: CDR1 SNHLY and CDR2 FYNNEI. J gave up 14 bases and V 2 bases, and 5 bases lay outside the gene matches. The CDR3 consists of 12 residues. The CDR3 reads CASSERDRGSTF. The CDR3 bases are TGTGCCAGCAGTGAACGGGACAGGGGATCGACCTTC.

V and J are TRBV19 and TRBJ1-5, with D maybe TRBD1 (5 bases). The ends were cut back, 3 bases at V and 4 bases at J, with 10 bases in the middle. This CDR3 has 14 residues. Looked up from germline, CDR1 is LNHDA and CDR2 is SQIVND (reference sequence). CDR3 protein: CASSIGGTNQPQHF. The DNA for the CDR3 is TGTGCCAGTAGTATCGGGGGGACGAATCAGCCCCAGCATTTT.

In its sample, this clone was seen many times. This chain connects TRBV11-2 to TRBJ2-1; TRBD2 matches 12 bases. V lost 1 base, J lost 0 bases, and 4 bases stayed unmatched. This CDR3 region has 18 residues. Per the germline V gene, CDR1 is SGHAT and CDR2 is FQNNGV. The CDR3 protein is CASSLAPGLAGSYNEQFF. CDR3 DNA: TGTGCCAGCAGCTTAGCTCCGGGACTAGCGGGCTCCTACAATGAGCAGTTCTTC.

This clone is a singleton in its sample. The genes are TRBV2 and TRBJ1-4; 11 bases match TRBD1. This CDR3 comprises 14 residues. The V and J ends lost 4 bases and 6 bases, in that order; junction bases with no gene match: 1. From germline, CDR1 is SNHLY and CDR2 FYNNEI. CDR3 DNA: TGTGCCAGCAGTGGGGGACAGGGGGATGAAAAACTGTTTTTT. Translating gives CASSGGQGDEKLFF.

DNA for the CDR3: TGTGCCAGCAGCCGGCAGGGGGATCGCCCCTACGAGCAGTACTTC. Its translation: CASSRQGDRPYEQYF. V is TRBV5-4 and J is TRBJ2-7, with 7 bases that match TRBD1. The germline V gene encodes CDR1 SGHNT and CDR2 YYREEE (reference sequence). V was clipped by 4 bases and J by 2 bases; unmatched bases: 9. This CDR3 is built from 15 residues.

This chain connects TRBV6-6 to TRBJ2-5; D is uncertain. The V end was cut by 0 bases, the J end by 5 bases, with 10 bases between. Germline lookup yields CDR1 MNHNY and CDR2 SVGAGI (reference sequence). This CDR3 region has 14 residues. The CDR3 is CASSYSRSPETQYF. The CDR3 DNA sequence: TGTGCCAGCAGTTACTCGAGGAGCCCGGAGACCCAGTACTTC.

V is TRBV4-2 and J is TRBJ1-5; 8 nucleotides align to TRBD1. The CDR3 runs to 14 residues. Germline V gene data show CDR1 as LGHNA and CDR2 as YNFKEQ. Germline trimming cut 4 bases from V and 6 bases from J; bases unmatched to any gene: 5. The CDR3: CASSPDRDPQPQHF. In nucleotides, the CDR3 is TGTGCCAGCAGCCCGGACAGGGATCCTCAGCCCCAGCATTTT.

The genes are TRBV28 and TRBJ2-7; TRBD2 matches 7 bases. The CDR3 covers 17 residues. The V gene end was trimmed by 4 bases and the J gene end by 0 bases; junction bases not matched to a gene: 12. Germline V gives CDR1 MDHEN, CDR2 SYDVKM. The CDR3 DNA reads as TGTGCCAGCAGTTCCCATCTAGGTAGCGGGCCCTCCTACGAGCAGTACTTC. Translating gives CASSSHLGSGPSYEQYF.

The chain uses TRBV19 and TRBJ2-7; 8 bases are shared with TRBD1. The CDR3 sequence is 13 residues long. V lost 5 bases to trimming and J lost 4 bases; unmatched junction nucleotides: 4. CDR1 is LNHDA, CDR2 SQIVND, per germline (reference sequence). The CDR3 nucleotides read TGTGCCAGTAGTCCCTGGACAGGGTACGAGCAGTACTTC. Translation: CASSPWTGYEQYF.

This chain uses TRBV6-6 with TRBJ1-1; no clear D. The CDR3 covers 13 residues. Germline values: CDR1 MNHNY, CDR2 SVGAGI (reference sequence). V lost 6 bases to trimming and J lost 1 base, with 9 bases between them. Here the CDR3 reads CASSLGPNTEAFF. CDR3 DNA: TGTGCCAGCAGCTTGGGCCCGAACACTGAAGCTTTCTTT.

The rearrangement joins TRBV9 to TRBJ2-1; D uncertain. This CDR3 comprises 15 residues. Trimming removed 3 bases from V and 4 bases from J, with 14 bases in between. Germline values: CDR1 SGDLS, CDR2 YYNGEE. This CDR3 reads CASSDTAATYNEQFF. The CDR3 DNA reads as TGTGCCAGCAGCGATACAGCTGCAACATACAATGAGCAGTTCTTC.

The chain is built from TRBV6-1 and TRBJ2-5; the D gene is possibly TRBD2 (7 bases). Per the germline V gene, CDR1 is MNHNS and CDR2 is SASEGT. The CDR3 is made up of 15 amino acids. Trimming took off 8 bases at V and 3 bases at J, with 19 bases between the two ends. For the CDR3, the DNA is TGTGCCAGCGGGGAGGGTAGGGGGTTGGAAGAGACCCAGTACTTC. It codes for CASGEGRGLEETQYF.

The V call is TRBV4-2, the J call TRBJ2-1; D unresolved. Germline V lookup: CDR1 LGHNA, CDR2 YNFKEQ. The CDR3 covers 13 residues. V dropped 4 bases and J dropped 5 bases, with 9 bases sitting between them. The CDR3 loop reads CASSRSADNEQFF. The CDR3 coding sequence is TGTGCCAGCAGCCGGAGCGCCGACAATGAGCAGTTCTTC.